The 18 T cell receptor beta chains below come from one sample, sequenced in a study of blood T cell repertoires in COVID-19. The assay was immunoSEQ multiplex PCR, and TCRdb's table has in-frame clones only and misses some. The repertoire holds roughly 340,000 clones, with more than 75% as singletons. The specimen sequenced was peripheral blood. The source is a woman between 18 and 29 years old who had recovered from COVID-19.

This chain joins TRBV11-2 and TRBJ1-1, with D possibly TRBD1 on 6 matching bases. The germline V gene encodes CDR1 SGHAT and CDR2 FQNNGV. This CDR3 has 14 amino acids. Between the trimmed V and J ends, which lost 5 bases and 4 bases, there was a span of 14 bases. The chain's CDR3 is CASSEQGWGTEAFF. As DNA, the CDR3 is TGTGCCAGCAGCGAACAGGGTTGGGGCACTGAAGCTTTCTTT.

The rearrangement links TRBV7-9 to TRBJ1-2; D unresolved. The CDR3 sequence is 14 residues long. The V gene lost 5 bases and the J gene lost 0 bases, with 10 bases spanning the gap. Germline lookup yields CDR1 SEHNR and CDR2 FQNEAQ (reference sequence). This chain's CDR3 is CASSPAGTNYGYTF. For the CDR3, the DNA is TGTGCCAGCAGCCCGGCGGGGACTAACTATGGCTACACCTTC. Looking up the rest from reference TRBV7-9 and TRBJ1-2 gives the full variable domain: DTGVSQNPRHKITKRGQNVTFRCDPISEHNRLYWYRQTLGQGPEFLTYFQNEAQLEKSRLLSDRFSAERPKGSFSTLEIQRTEQGDSAMYLCASSPAGTNYGYTFGSGTRLTVV.

This clone was recorded many times. The V call is TRBV10-2, the J call TRBJ1-2; 9 bases are a match to TRBD1. Germline loops: CDR1 WSHSY, CDR2 SAAADI. The CDR3 is 14 amino acids. After removal of 6 bases from V and 7 bases from J, the junction contained 9 bases not matched to a gene. Written as DNA, the CDR3 is TGCGCCAGCAGCCCGGGACAGGGAGTAGGTGGCTACACCTTC. This codes for CASSPGQGVGGYTF.

The chain is built from TRBV11-3 and TRBJ2-2; 8 positions agree with TRBD1. This CDR3 contains 15 residues. The V gene end was trimmed by 8 bases and the J gene end by 1 base; junction bases not matched to a gene: 6. Germline V gene sequence: CDR1 SGHNT, CDR2 YENEEA. This chain's CDR3 is CASGTGRGNTGELFF. CDR3 bases: TGTGCCAGCGGGACAGGAAGGGGGAACACCGGGGAGCTGTTTTTT.

The J gene is TRBJ1-2, the V gene TRBV11-2; 7 bases match TRBD1. The CDR3 length is 15 residues. Per germline, CDR1 SGHAT and CDR2 FQNNGV. Trimming cost V 4 bases and J 3 bases; bases outside gene matches: 8. CDR3 DNA: TGTGCCAGCAGCTGGGAGACAGGGCCCTACTATGGCTACACCTTC. It codes for CASSWETGPYYGYTF.

The rearrangement links TRBV5-1 to TRBJ2-1; 9 nucleotides match TRBD2. The CDR3 contains 18 residues. V gave up 4 bases and J gave up 7 bases; unmatched junction bases: 18. Germline CDR1 SGHRS, CDR2 YFSETQ. CDR3 in amino acids: CASSLGVGVAGVKNEQFF. Written as DNA, the CDR3 is TGCGCCAGCAGCCTGGGGGTTGGGGTAGCGGGAGTTAAGAATGAGCAGTTCTTC.

V gene TRBV10-1 combines with J gene TRBJ2-3, with D perhaps matching TRBD2 (5 bases). V shed 6 bases and J shed 2 bases, with 15 bases lying between them. Germline CDR1 and CDR2: WNHNN and SYGVQD (reference sequence). The CDR3 sequence is 15 residues long. CDR3 protein: CASSGEGLDTDTQYF. CDR3 DNA sequence: TGCGCCAGCAGCGGGGAAGGGTTGGACACAGATACGCAGTATTTT.

There are a few counts of this clone. This chain connects TRBV5-4 to TRBJ1-2; TRBD1 matches 9 bases. The CDR3 sequence is 13 residues long. Trimming took 4 bases from V and 9 from J; bases not matched to a gene: 7. Germline-derived CDR1 and CDR2 are SGHNT and YYREEE (reference sequence). The CDR3 spells CASSQTGGRSYTF. The CDR3, as DNA: TGTGCCAGCAGCCAAACAGGGGGCAGGAGCTACACCTTC.

The chain is built from TRBV10-1 and TRBJ1-2; D not resolved. Trimming shortened V by 8 bases and J by 3 bases, and 13 bases separated the two germline ends. This CDR3 comprises 13 residues. Looked up from germline, CDR1 is WNHNN and CDR2 is SYGVQD (reference sequence). The CDR3 bases are TGCGCCAGCTCCGCAGAGGTTGACTATGGCTACACCTTC. Protein: CASSAEVDYGYTF.

CDR3 nucleotides: TGTGCCAGCAGTAAAACCCCGGGACAGAGTCGTGGCTACACCTTC. It translates to CASSKTPGQSRGYTF. V and J are TRBV6-6 and TRBJ1-2; 7 bases map to TRBD1. This CDR3 comprises 15 residues. The V gene end was trimmed by 5 bases and the J gene end by 7 bases; junction bases not matched to a gene: 13. CDR1 MNHNY and CDR2 SVGAGI come from the germline V gene (reference sequence).

CDR3 bases: TGTGCCAGCAGCCCCATTTCTAGCGCCCCCTACGAGCAGTACGTC. It encodes CASSPISSAPYEQYV. The chain couples TRBV5-5 to TRBJ2-7; D is possibly TRBD2 (6 bases). The CDR3 is made up of 15 amino acids. V was clipped by 4 bases and J by 2 bases, with 16 bases between them. Germline V gene sequence: CDR1 SGHKS, CDR2 YYEKEE (reference sequence).

This rearrangement joins TRBV19 to TRBJ2-3; TRBD2 matches 13 bases. CDR1 is LNHDA and CDR2 is SQIVND in the germline V gene (reference sequence). The ends lost 5 bases at V and 1 base at J; junction bases unmatched: 18. The CDR3 is 21 residues long. The CDR3 loop reads CASSFLQGGLAGVSGTDTQYF. The CDR3 DNA reads TGTGCCAGTAGTTTCCTCCAGGGCGGACTAGCGGGAGTATCTGGCACAGATACGCAGTATTTT.

V gene TRBV7-9 combines with J gene TRBJ1-3; D unresolved. CDR1 and CDR2 from the germline V gene are SEHNR and FQNEAQ (reference sequence). Trimming took off 6 bases at V and 0 bases at J, with 9 bases between the two ends. The CDR3 sequence is 14 residues long. DNA for the CDR3: TGTGCCAGCAGTCGACTAACCTCTGGAAACACCATATATTTT. It encodes CASSRLTSGNTIYF.

V is TRBV9 and J is TRBJ2-1; 12 positions agree with TRBD2. The CDR3 length is 19 residues. Germline trimming cut 0 bases from V and 1 base from J; bases unmatched to any gene: 8. From germline, CDR1 is SGDLS and CDR2 YYNGEE. The CDR3 nucleotides read TGTGCCAGCAGCGTAGATGAAAGGGGGACTAGCGGGTCCTACAATGAGCAGTTCTTC. This gives the protein CASSVDERGTSGSYNEQFF. The full variable domain, rest sourced from reference TRBV9 and TRBJ2-1, is DSGVTQTPKHLITATGQRVTLRCSPRSGDLSVYWYQQSLDQGLQFLIQYYNGEERAKGNILERFSAQQFPDLHSELNLSSLELGDSALYFCASSVDERGTSGSYNEQFFGPGTRLTVL.

In DNA, the CDR3 is TGTGCCACGTACGACAGGGTCAATGAAAAACTGTTTTTT. It specifies CATYDRVNEKLFF. This rearrangement joins TRBV10-3 to TRBJ1-4; 7 bases are shared with TRBD1. Per the germline V gene, CDR1 is ENHRY and CDR2 is SYGVKD. The CDR3 loop spans 13 amino acids. The V segment lost 10 bases and the J segment 5 bases; nucleotides outside the gene matches: 7.

The gene calls are TRBV24-1 and TRBJ1-5; 7 positions match TRBD1. V lost 9 bases to trimming and J lost 7 bases; unmatched junction nucleotides: 14. The CDR3 extends over 15 amino acids. Germline assignment: CDR1 KGHDR and CDR2 SFDVKD. The CDR3 loop reads CATGPGGQGSQPQHF. The CDR3 DNA sequence: TGTGCCACCGGACCAGGGGGGCAGGGATCCCAGCCCCAGCATTTT.

The chain carries TRBV21-1 and TRBJ2-7; the table's D call, TRBD2, was not checked against the DNA. TRBV21-1 counts as a pseudogene. The CDR3 is 15 residues long. DNA of the CDR3: TGTGCCAGCAGCACCAAGCGGGACGGGGCCTACGAGCAGTACGTC. It encodes CASSTKRDGAYEQYV.

V and J are TRBV7-9 and TRBJ1-1; 7 nucleotides match TRBD1. Germline CDR1 reads SEHNR; CDR2 reads FQNEAQ (reference sequence). The CDR3 has 15 amino acids. Unmatched junction bases numbered 6, after V lost 5 bases and J lost 0 bases. For the CDR3, the DNA is TGTGCCAGCAGCCCATTAGGGACAGTGAACACTGAAGCTTTCTTT. It encodes CASSPLGTVNTEAFF.